These T cell receptor beta chains were read from a single sample in a study of shared clonotypes between healthy human individuals. The protocol was immunoSEQ multiplex PCR, while the TCRdb copy is restricted to in-frame clones and leaves out a portion. The sample shows about 2.2 million clones, roughly 93% of them seen only once. Sequencing used naive CD8+ T cells from PBMCs. Receptor source: a man between 18 and 29 years old in good health. Some clones in this sample may be carry-over from other donors' samples. Each CDR3 is given with its conserved first and last residue. A D gene is named only where the DNA matches it firmly. Rows give clone size only sometimes, using once, few, many, or a class for an expanded clone.

15	TRBD1	.	TRBJ2-5	TRBV7-9	TGTGCCAGCAGCGTCGGGACAGCTTCAGCCGGGACCCAGTACTTC	CASSVGTASAGTQYF
14	.	.	TRBJ2-5	TRBV7-9	TGTGCCAGCAGCTTAACTGTACCTGGGGAGACCCAGTACTTC	CASSLTVPGETQYF
12	.	.	TRBJ2-1	TRBV15	TGTGCCACCAGCCCCGGCTACAATGAGCAGTTCTTC	CATSPGYNEQFF
16	.	.	TRBJ2-1	TRBV14	TGTGCCAGCAGCCCGAGGAATGCGGGGGCAGACAATGAGCAGTTCTTC	CASSPRNAGADNEQFF
12	.	few	TRBJ1-1	TRBV7-9	TGTGCCAGCAGCTCCCAGGGGACTGAAGCTTTCTTT	CASSSQGTEAFF
14	TRBD2	.	TRBJ2-1	TRBV10-2	TGCGCCAGCGGATCAAGCGGGATTTACAATGAGCAGTTCTTC	CASGSSGIYNEQFF
20	TRBD2	.	TRBJ2-2	TRBV4-3	TGCGCCAGCAGCCAGGCGTACAGCGGGAGGGCGTATGCGAACACCGGGGAGCTGTTTTTT	CASSQAYSGRAYANTGELFF
15	TRBD1	.	TRBJ2-6	TRBV28	TGTGCCAGCAGTGAGGGACAGGGGAATTTGTACGTCCTGACTTTC	CASSEGQGNLYVLTF
14	.	.	TRBJ1-5	TRBV7-9	TGTGCCAGCAGCTTTGACGGATTCAATCAGCCCCAGCATTTT	CASSFDGFNQPQHF
15	TRBD1	.	TRBJ2-7	TRBV7-3	TGTGCCAGCAGCTTAGGGACAGGGAGCCCCTACGAGCAGTACTTC	CASSLGTGSPYEQYF
13	.	.	TRBJ1-1	TRBV29-1	TGCAGCGCCGTACGTGGACGGGACACTGAAGCTTTCTTT	CSAVRGRDTEAFF
16	.	.	TRBJ2-7	TRBV15	TGTGCCACCAGCAGAGATTGGGGGGAATCCTCCTACGAGCAGTACTTC	CATSRDWGESSYEQYF
15	.	.	TRBJ2-1	TRBV9	TGTGCCAGCAGCGTAGGGTGGGAACCATACAATGAGCAGTTCTTC	CASSVGWEPYNEQFF
15	TRBD2	.	TRBJ2-3	TRBV11-3	TGTGCCAGCAGCGTAAAAGCGGGAGTCGGAGATACGCAGTATTTT	CASSVKAGVGDTQYF
11	.	.	TRBJ2-3	TRBV27	TGTGCCAGCAGTAACACAGATACGCAGTATTTT	CASSNTDTQYF
15	.	.	TRBJ2-7	TRBV7-9	TGTGCCAGCAGCCCCCCTTTGGACAGAGCCTACGAGCAGTACTTC	CASSPPLDRAYEQYF
16	.	.	TRBJ2-7	TRBV27	TGTGCCAGCAGTTTCGGGGGGCGGGGCAACTCCTACGAGCAGTACTTC	CASSFGGRGNSYEQYF
15	TRBD2	.	TRBJ2-3	TRBV15	TGTGCCACCAGCGGGGGACTAGCGGGAGCCGATACGCAGTATTTT	CATSGGLAGADTQYF
13	TRBD1	.	TRBJ1-5	TRBV28	TGTGCCAGCAAGGGACAGACTCATCAGCCCCAGCATTTT	CASKGQTHQPQHF
16	.	few	TRBJ1-2	TRBV10-3	TGTGCCATCAGTGTTGACAGCAGCAACCTAGGGGATGGCTACACCTTC	CAISVDSSNLGDGYTF
16	TRBD1	.	TRBJ2-1	TRBV11-2	TGTGCCAGCAGCCTGAACCGGGACAGCACCTACAATGAGCAGTTCTTC	CASSLNRDSTYNEQFF
14	TRBD1	.	TRBJ2-4	TRBV6-1	TGTGCCAGCAGTGCGACAGGGCTGGAAAACATTCAGTACTTC	CASSATGLENIQYF
15	TRBD2	.	TRBJ2-2	TRBV15	TGTGCCACCAGCAGGGATTTAGCGGGGTCTGGGGAGCTGTTTTTT	CATSRDLAGSGELFF
15	.	.	TRBJ1-1	TRBV19	TGTGCCAGTAGTATACTGGCAGGGAGGAACACTGAAGCTTTCTTT	CASSILAGRNTEAFF
14	.	.	TRBJ2-7	TRBV6-5	TGTGCCAGCAGGGAAAGAGGGCCCCACTACGAGCAGTACTTC	CASRERGPHYEQYF
17	TRBD1	.	TRBJ1-1	TRBV28	TGTGCCAGCAGTTCTCTTTTCATCGACAGGGGGGAAACTGAAGCTTTCTTT	CASSSLFIDRGETEAFF
21	.	.	TRBJ1-2	TRBV27	TGTGCCAGCAGTTTATTACCTCCGGGGGGCGGGAGCCCCATTGGCGACTATGGCTACACCTTC	CASSLLPPGGGSPIGDYGYTF
14	TRBD2	.	TRBJ2-7	TRBV14	TGTGCCAGCAGCCCTCTAGCGGGAGCCAACGAGCAGTACTTC	CASSPLAGANEQYF
13	.	.	TRBJ1-2	TRBV12-5	TGTGCTAGTGGAAGTAGCAGGGTGAATGGCTACACCTTC	CASGSSRVNGYTF
12	TRBD2	once	TRBJ2-7	TRBV7-8	TGTGCCAGCAGGGCGGGGGGGTACGAGCAGTACTTC	CASRAGGYEQYF
13	.	.	TRBJ1-1	TRBV29-1	TGCAGCGTTGTGGCAGGGAATCTAGATGAAGCTTTCTTT	CSVVAGNLDEAFF
13	.	.	TRBJ2-6	TRBV28	TGTGCCAGCAACGGGGGTGGGGCCAACGTCCTGACTTTC	CASNGGGANVLTF
16	.	.	TRBJ2-5	TRBV28	TGTGCCAGCAGTTTATTACTCGGGGAGACGGCAGAGACCCAGTACTTC	CASSLLLGETAETQYF
13	.	once	TRBJ1-2	TRBV18	TGTGCCAGCTCCCAAGGACATGTGGATGGCTACACCTTC	CASSQGHVDGYTF
16	TRBD2	.	TRBJ2-1	TRBV10-2	TGCGCCAGCAGTGAGTCGACTCGGACTAGCGGGTCGGGGCAGTTCTTC	CASSESTRTSGSGQFF
14	.	once	TRBJ2-7	TRBV7-9	TGTGCCAGCAGCTTAGATGGCGGATCCTACGAGCAGTACTTC	CASSLDGGSYEQYF
14	.	.	TRBJ2-1	TRBV12-5	TGTGCTAGTGGTCTCAGCCCGGACGAATCTGAGCAGTTCTTC	CASGLSPDESEQFF
16	TRBD2	once	TRBJ2-1	TRBV5-1	TGCGCCAGCAGCGCACGGCCGGGACTAGCGGGACCTGAGCAGTTCTTC	CASSARPGLAGPEQFF
16	TRBD1	.	TRBJ2-7	TRBV19	TGTGCCAGTAGTAGGGACAGGGGGCGCGGGGCCAACGAGCAGTACTTC	CASSRDRGRGANEQYF
15	TRBD2	.	TRBJ2-1	TRBV9	TGTGCCAGCAGCGCGCCAGCGGGAGGGTACAATGAGCAGTTCTTC	CASSAPAGGYNEQFF
14	TRBD2	.	TRBJ2-1	TRBV28	TGTGCCAGCAAACGTCTAGCGGGGTACAATGAGCAGTTCTTC	CASKRLAGYNEQFF
15	.	.	TRBJ2-7	TRBV7-3	TGTGCCAGCAGCTTAGTTGGGACTCCCCACGACGAGCAGTACTTC	CASSLVGTPHDEQYF
17	TRBD2	.	TRBJ2-5	TRBV4-3	TGCGCCAGCAGCCAAGATCTCCTTAGCGGGAGTAGGGAGGACCAGTACTTC	CASSQDLLSGSREDQYF
13	.	.	TRBJ1-1	TRBV27	TGTGCCAGCAGTTCCTCACGGGCCACTGAAGCTTTCTTT	CASSSSRATEAFF
16	.	.	TRBJ1-5	TRBV7-2	TGTGCCAGCAGCTTAGGACAGAATCCCCCCAATCAGCCCCAGCATTTT	CASSLGQNPPNQPQHF
14	.	.	TRBJ2-5	TRBV9	TGTGCCAGCAGCGTAGGAGGCAGACAGGAGACCCAGTACTTC	CASSVGGRQETQYF